The clone carrying this T cell receptor (gamma chain) came up many times. Its antigen is not identified. Gammadelta T cells were flow-sorted from PBMC into Vgamma9/Vdelta2+ and Vdelta2-negative populations for bulk analysis. The data are from a study of γδ T cells in repeated Plasmodium falciparum infection. Across the whole study: Samples were taken at baseline, before some infections, and 21 days after each. Findings and limits, study-wide: Vdelta2-negative gammadelta repertoires appeared less diverse and less shared in Malian than Australian children.

Sequencing covered both gamma and delta TCR chains per sample. TCRdb called clones from the multiplex PCR reads again using CATT. The table records about 15,000 gamma-chain clones, 1.5% to 2% of them present only once. In germline, CDR1 is EGSTGY, CDR2 YDSYTSSV. The V gene end was trimmed by 3 bases and the J gene end by 0 bases; junction bases not matched to a gene: 2. This CDR3 contains 13 residues. This chain connects TRGV4 to TRGJ1 or TRGJ2. This TCR derives from a pool of human donors (malaria-infected and uninfected, not separated). The source material was gamma-delta T cells from blood. The CDR3 is CATWDSNYYKKLF. DNA of the CDR3: TGTGCCACCTGGGATTCGAATTATTATAAGAAACTCTTT.